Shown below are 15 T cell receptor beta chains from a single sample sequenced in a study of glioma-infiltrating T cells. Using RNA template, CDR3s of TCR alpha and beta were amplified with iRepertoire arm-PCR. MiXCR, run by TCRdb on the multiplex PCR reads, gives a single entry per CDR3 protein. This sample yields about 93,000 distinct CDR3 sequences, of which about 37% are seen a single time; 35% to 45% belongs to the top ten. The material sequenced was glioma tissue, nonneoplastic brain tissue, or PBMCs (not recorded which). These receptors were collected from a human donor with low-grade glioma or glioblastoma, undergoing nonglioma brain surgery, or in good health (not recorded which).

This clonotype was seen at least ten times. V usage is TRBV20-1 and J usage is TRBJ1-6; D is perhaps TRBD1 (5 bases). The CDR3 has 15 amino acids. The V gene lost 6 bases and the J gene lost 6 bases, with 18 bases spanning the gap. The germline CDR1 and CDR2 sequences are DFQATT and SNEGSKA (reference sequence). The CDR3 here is CSAPDSTKSNSPLHF. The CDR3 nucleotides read TGCAGTGCCCCCGACAGTACAAAATCTAATTCACCCCTCCACTTT.

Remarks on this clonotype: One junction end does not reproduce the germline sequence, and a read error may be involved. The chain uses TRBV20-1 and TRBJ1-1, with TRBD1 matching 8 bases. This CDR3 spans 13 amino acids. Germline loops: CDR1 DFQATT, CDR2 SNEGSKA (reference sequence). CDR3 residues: CSAPGQGDAEALF. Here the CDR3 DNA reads TGCAGTGCCCCTGGACAGGGAGACGCTGAAGCTCTCTTT.

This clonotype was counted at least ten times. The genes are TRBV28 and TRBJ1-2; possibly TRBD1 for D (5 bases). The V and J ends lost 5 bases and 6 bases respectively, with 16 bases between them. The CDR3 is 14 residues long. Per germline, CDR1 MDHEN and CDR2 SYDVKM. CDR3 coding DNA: TGTGCCAGCAGTGGACCAGTAGGGGTCAATGGCTACACCTTC. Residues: CASSGPVGVNGYTF.

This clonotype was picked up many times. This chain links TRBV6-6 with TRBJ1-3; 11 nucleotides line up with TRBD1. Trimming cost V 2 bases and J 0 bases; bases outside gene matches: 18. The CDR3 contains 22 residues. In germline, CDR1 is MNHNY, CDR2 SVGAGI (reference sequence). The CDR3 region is CASSYPIIRTGGYDPSGNTIYF. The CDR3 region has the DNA TGTGCCAGCAGTTACCCCATAATACGGACAGGGGGCTACGATCCCTCTGGAAACACCATATATTTT.

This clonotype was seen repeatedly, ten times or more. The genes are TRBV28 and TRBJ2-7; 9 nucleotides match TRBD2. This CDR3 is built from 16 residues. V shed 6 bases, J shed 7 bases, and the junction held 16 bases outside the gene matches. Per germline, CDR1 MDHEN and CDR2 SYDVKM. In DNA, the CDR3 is TGTGCCAGCAGCTACGGTATGCGGGGGGGCGTTCGGGAGCAGTACTTC. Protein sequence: CASSYGMRGGVREQYF.

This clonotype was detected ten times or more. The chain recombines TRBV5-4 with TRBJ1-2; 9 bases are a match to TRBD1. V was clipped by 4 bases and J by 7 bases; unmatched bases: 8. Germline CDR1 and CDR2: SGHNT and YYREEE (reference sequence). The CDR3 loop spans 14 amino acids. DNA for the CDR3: TGTGCCAGCAGCAGACCGGGACAGGGAGGTGGCTACACCTTC. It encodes CASSRPGQGGGYTF.

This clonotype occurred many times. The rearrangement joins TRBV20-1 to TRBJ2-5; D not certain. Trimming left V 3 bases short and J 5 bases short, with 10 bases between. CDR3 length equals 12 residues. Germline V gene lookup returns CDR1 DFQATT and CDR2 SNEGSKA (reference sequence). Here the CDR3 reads CSASGETETQYF. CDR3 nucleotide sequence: TGCAGTGCTAGCGGCGAGACGGAGACCCAGTACTTC.

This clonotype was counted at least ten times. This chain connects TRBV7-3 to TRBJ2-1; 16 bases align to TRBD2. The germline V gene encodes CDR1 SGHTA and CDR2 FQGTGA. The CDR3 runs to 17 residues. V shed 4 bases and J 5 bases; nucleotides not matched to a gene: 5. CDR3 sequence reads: CASSSGLAGGPHNEQFF. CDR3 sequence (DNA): TGTGCCAGCAGCTCGGGACTAGCGGGAGGGCCCCACAATGAGCAGTTCTTC.

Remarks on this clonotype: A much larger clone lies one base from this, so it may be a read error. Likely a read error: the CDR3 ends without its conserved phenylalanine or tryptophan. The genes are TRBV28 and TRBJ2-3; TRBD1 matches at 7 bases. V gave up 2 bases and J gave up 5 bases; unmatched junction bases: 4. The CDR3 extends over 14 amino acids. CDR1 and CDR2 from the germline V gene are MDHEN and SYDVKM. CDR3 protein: CASSLTGAQDTQYL. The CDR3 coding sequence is TGTGCCAGCAGTTTAACAGGGGCGCAAGATACGCAGTATCTT.

CDR3 sequence reads: CASKKRVSRPQHF. The CDR3 DNA sequence: TGTGCCAGCAAAAAAAGGGTCAGTCGGCCCCAGCATTTT. The chain has TRBV19 and TRBJ1-5; D is uncertain. CDR3 length: 13 amino acids. V shed 9 bases and J shed 9 bases, with 18 bases lying between them. The V gene's germline CDR1 is LNHDA and CDR2 SQIVND (reference sequence).

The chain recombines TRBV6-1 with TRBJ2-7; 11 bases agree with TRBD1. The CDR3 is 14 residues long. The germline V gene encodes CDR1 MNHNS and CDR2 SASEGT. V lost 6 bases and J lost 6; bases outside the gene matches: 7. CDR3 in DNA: TGTGCCAGCAGGGCAGGACAGGGGGCCGGCGAGCAGTACTTC. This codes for CASRAGQGAGEQYF.

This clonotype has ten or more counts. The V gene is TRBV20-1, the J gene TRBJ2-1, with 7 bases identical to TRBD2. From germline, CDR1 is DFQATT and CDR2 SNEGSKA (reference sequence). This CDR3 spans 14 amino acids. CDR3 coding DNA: TGCACCCTAAAGACTAGCCGAACCTACAATGAGCAGTTCTTC. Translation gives CTLKTSRTYNEQFF.

The CDR3 reads CSASPGLAGDPLSNEQFF. The CDR3, as DNA: TGCAGTGCTAGCCCCGGACTAGCGGGAGACCCTCTCTCCAATGAGCAGTTCTTC. The chain uses TRBV20-1 and TRBJ2-1; TRBD2 aligns across 13 bases. This CDR3 is built from 18 residues. V shed 3 bases, J shed 6 bases, and the junction held 14 bases outside the gene matches. From germline, CDR1 is DFQATT and CDR2 SNEGSKA (reference sequence).

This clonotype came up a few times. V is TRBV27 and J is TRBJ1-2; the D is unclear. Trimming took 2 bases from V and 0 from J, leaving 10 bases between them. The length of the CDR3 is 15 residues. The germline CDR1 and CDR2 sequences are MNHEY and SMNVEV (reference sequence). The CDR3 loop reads CASSLGSFPNYGYTF. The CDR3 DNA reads TGTGCCAGCAGTTTAGGGTCTTTCCCTAACTATGGCTACACCTTC.

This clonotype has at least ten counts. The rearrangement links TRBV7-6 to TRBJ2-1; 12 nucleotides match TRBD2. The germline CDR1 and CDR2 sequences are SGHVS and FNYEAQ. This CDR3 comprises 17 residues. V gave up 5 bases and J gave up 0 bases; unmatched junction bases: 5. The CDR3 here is CASSRTSGKSSYNEQFF. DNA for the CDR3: TGTGCCAGCAGCCGGACTAGCGGGAAAAGCTCCTACAATGAGCAGTTCTTC.